These 20 T cell receptor beta chains were sequenced from one sample in a study of blood T cell repertoires in COVID-19. Method: immunoSEQ multiplex PCR; TCRdb's copy keeps in-frame clones and lacks some. The sample records under 200,000 clones, approximately 87% being singletons. The sequencing sample was made of peripheral blood. The receptor set was obtained from a woman between 70 and 85 years old with COVID-19, enrolled during active disease.

This clone was detected once. The chain is built from TRBV28 and TRBJ1-5, with 8 bases that match TRBD1. The germline CDR1 and CDR2 sequences are MDHEN and SYDVKM. V lost 5 bases and J lost 1; bases outside the gene matches: 1. The CDR3 length is 14 residues. CDR3 coding DNA: TGTGCCAGCAGTGGGGACAGGAGCAATCAGCCCCAGCATTTT. Residues: CASSGDRSNQPQHF.

The CDR3 bases are TGTGCCATCAGTCTGGACAGAACAAATCAGCCCCAGCATTTT. Amino acids: CAISLDRTNQPQHF. The chain uses TRBV10-3 and TRBJ1-5, with D tentatively TRBD1 (6 bases). Per germline, CDR1 ENHRY and CDR2 SYGVKD. The CDR3 is 14 amino acids. V lost 5 bases and J 4 bases, leaving 12 bases between the germline ends.

The gene calls are TRBV28 and TRBJ2-5; weak D call: TRBD1 (6 bases). This CDR3 contains 14 residues. Germline CDR1 and CDR2: MDHEN and SYDVKM. The V and J ends lost 2 bases and 3 bases respectively, with 10 bases between them. CDR3 coding DNA: TGTGCCAGCAGTTTAGGGGACATCGAAGAGACCCAGTACTTC. Amino acid sequence: CASSLGDIEETQYF.

The rearrangement links TRBV7-7 to TRBJ2-5, with 7 bases that match TRBD2. The CDR3 consists of 14 residues. Germline V gene data show CDR1 as SSHAT and CDR2 as FNYEAQ (reference sequence). The CDR3 DNA reads TGTGCTAGCGGCCCCACGAGCGGGGAGGAGACCCAGTACTTC. Residues: CASGPTSGEETQYF.

This chain connects TRBV5-1 to TRBJ2-7; 10 positions match TRBD2. Germline CDR1 is SGHRS and CDR2 is YFSETQ. J was trimmed by 3 bases and V by 3 bases; bases with no gene match: 6. The CDR3 runs to 15 residues. The CDR3 reads CASSSVLAGNYEQYF. The DNA for the CDR3 is TGCGCCAGCAGCTCGGTACTAGCGGGGAACTACGAGCAGTACTTC.

This clone appeared a single time. This chain links TRBV5-1 with TRBJ2-3; D call uncertain. There are 12 residues in the CDR3. CDR1 and CDR2 (germline): SGHRS, YFSETQ. Trimming removed 0 bases at V and 6 bases at J, with 5 bases between. CDR3: CASSLGADTQYF. For the CDR3, the DNA is TGCGCCAGCAGCTTGGGGGCGGATACGCAGTATTTT.

The chain recombines TRBV7-9 with TRBJ1-1; a weak D match, TRBD1 (6 bases). In germline, CDR1 is SEHNR, CDR2 FQNEAQ (reference sequence). The CDR3 runs 15 residues. Trimming cost V 3 bases and J 3 bases, with 14 bases left between them. The CDR3 protein is CASSFTGGADTEAFF. DNA for the CDR3: TGTGCCAGCAGCTTTACGGGGGGCGCGGACACTGAAGCTTTCTTT.

The chain couples TRBV4-2 to TRBJ1-2; 7 bases fit TRBD1. Germline V gene sequence: CDR1 LGHNA, CDR2 YNFKEQ. J gave up 2 bases and V 3 bases, and 3 bases lay outside the gene matches. The CDR3 has 14 residues. The CDR3 spells CASSQSTGNYGYTF. Here the CDR3 DNA reads TGTGCCAGCAGCCAGTCGACAGGGAACTATGGCTACACCTTC.

A note on this clone: The same CDR3 is also encoded by other DNA sequences in this sample. The chain employs TRBV19 and TRBJ2-5; 8 bases map to TRBD1. J gave up 5 bases and V 3 bases, and 2 bases lay outside the gene matches. Germline loops: CDR1 LNHDA, CDR2 SQIVND (reference sequence). The length of the CDR3 is 13 residues. In DNA form, the CDR3 reads TGTGCCAGTAGTATTAACAGGGGGGAGACCCAGTACTTC. This translates into CASSINRGETQYF.

This chain uses TRBV3-1 (or the pseudogene TRBV3-2) with TRBJ2-3; tentative D call: TRBD2 (5 bases). Trimming took 2 bases from V and 2 from J, leaving 11 bases between them. Germline assignment: CDR1 LGHDT and CDR2 YNNKEL (reference sequence). This CDR3 has 15 residues. CDR3 loop: CASSQMFGDTDTQYF. The CDR3 DNA reads as TGTGCCAGCAGCCAAATGTTCGGGGACACAGATACGCAGTATTTT.

This chain connects TRBV9 to TRBJ2-2, with TRBD2 as a possible D gene (5 bases). This CDR3 contains 15 residues. V lost 4 bases and J lost 11, with 21 bases in between. CDR1 SGDLS and CDR2 YYNGEE come from the germline V gene. The CDR3 protein is CASSPRLWEPQELFF. The DNA of the CDR3 is TGTGCCAGCAGCCCCCGTTTATGGGAGCCCCAAGAGCTGTTTTTT.

The genes are TRBV13 and TRBJ1-1; no reliable D call. CDR3 length equals 13 residues. V lost 1 base and J 4 bases, leaving 7 bases between the germline ends. Germline V lookup: CDR1 PRHDT, CDR2 FYEKMQ (reference sequence). CDR3 in amino acids: CASSLVRGTEAFF. Written as DNA, the CDR3 is TGTGCCAGCAGCTTAGTCCGGGGCACTGAAGCTTTCTTT.

This clone showed up just a few times. This chain links TRBV6-1 with TRBJ1-5, with TRBD1 as a possible D gene (6 bases). CDR3 length: 16 residues. The germline CDR1 and CDR2 sequences are MNHNS and SASEGT. V was shortened by 1 base and J by 2 bases, with 12 bases between the two germline ends. The CDR3 spells CASSEVPGAGNQPQHF. The CDR3 nucleotides read TGTGCCAGCAGTGAAGTTCCAGGGGCCGGCAATCAGCCCCAGCATTTT.

V usage is TRBV2 and J usage is TRBJ2-1; maybe TRBD2 (6 bases). V lost 7 bases to trimming and J lost 8 bases, with 18 bases between them. CDR3 length: 14 residues. CDR1 and CDR2 from the germline V gene are SNHLY and FYNNEI. The CDR3 DNA follows: TGTGCCAGCAAGGGGAGGAACAGCAGGGATGAGCAGTTCTTC. Its protein product is CASKGRNSRDEQFF.

V gene TRBV30 combines with J gene TRBJ1-1; D is unclear. This CDR3 is 13 amino acids long. Germline V CDR1 and CDR2: GTSNPN, SVGIG (reference sequence). Trimming removed 2 bases at V and 2 bases at J, with 9 bases between. The CDR3 DNA follows: TGTGCCTGGAGTACTCGGGGAAACACTGAAGCTTTCTTT. Its protein is CAWSTRGNTEAFF.

This rearrangement joins TRBV11-2 to TRBJ2-7, with D unclear. Trimming left V 1 base short and J 5 bases short, with 12 bases between. CDR3 length: 14 amino acids. CDR1 and CDR2 (germline): SGHAT, FQNNGV. The CDR3 region is CASSLASILHEQYF. In DNA, the CDR3 is TGTGCCAGCAGCTTAGCCTCTATACTCCACGAGCAGTACTTC.

In this sample, this clone turned up once. This chain links TRBV11-2 with TRBJ1-4; 8 positions agree with TRBD1. After removal of 5 bases from V and 10 bases from J, the junction contained 15 bases not matched to a gene. CDR3 size: 16 residues. CDR1 and CDR2 from the germline V gene are SGHAT and FQNNGV. The CDR3 DNA is TGTGCCAGCAGCCCGACTAGATTGCGACAGGGGCGAAAACTGTTTTTT. Protein sequence: CASSPTRLRQGRKLFF.

The CDR3 is CASSLGGIQETQYF. CDR3 bases: TGTGCCAGCAGCTTGGGAGGAATTCAAGAGACCCAGTACTTC. This chain links TRBV5-4 with TRBJ2-5; D gene unclear. From germline, CDR1 is SGHNT and CDR2 YYREEE (reference sequence). V lost 0 bases and J 2 bases, leaving 8 bases between the germline ends. The CDR3 loop spans 14 amino acids.

This sequence joins TRBV30 and TRBJ1-4, with a tentative D call TRBD1 (5 bases). This CDR3 comprises 16 residues. Trimming took off 2 bases at V and 5 bases at J, with 18 bases between the two ends. Looked up from germline, CDR1 is GTSNPN and CDR2 is SVGIG (reference sequence). The DNA for the CDR3 is TGTGCCTGGAGTAATCCTTTGACAGCCATAAATGAAAAACTGTTTTTT. Its protein product is CAWSNPLTAINEKLFF.

This clone was observed once. The V gene is TRBV5-4, the J gene TRBJ1-6; 8 bases map to TRBD1. The CDR3 runs 16 residues. Germline lookup yields CDR1 SGHNT and CDR2 YYREEE (reference sequence). Trimming at V came to 3 bases and at J to 3 bases, leaving 5 bases not matched to a gene. CDR3 residues: CASSWGGTGYNSPLHF. CDR3 in DNA: TGTGCCAGCAGCTGGGGGGGGACAGGCTATAATTCACCCCTCCACTTT.